Shown below are 5 T cell receptor beta chains from a single sample sequenced in a study of blood T cell repertoires in COVID-19 (dated by TCRdb to the early 2020s). Library method: the immunoSEQ multiplex PCR assay. TCRdb mirrors the immuneACCESS table, restricted to in-frame sequences. Some clones are absent from its copies; in checked studies, under half trace to an unresolved V gene, and the reason for the others is unknown. In this sample the table shows roughly 300,000 clones, 89% of which occur a single time. The ten most abundant clones make up 1.5% to 2% of the sample. Source material: peripheral blood. These receptors were obtained from a young woman with COVID-19, enrolled during active disease.

The CDR3 sequence: CASSEEAGGQETQYF. CDR3 DNA: TGTGCCAGCAGTGAAGAGGCGGGGGGGCAAGAGACCCAGTACTTC. The rearrangement joins TRBV6-1 to TRBJ2-5; the match to TRBD2 covers 9 bases. After removal of 1 base from V and 2 bases from J, the junction contained 2 bases not matched to a gene. The CDR3 extends over 15 amino acids. Germline CDR1 MNHNS, CDR2 SASEGT.

The chain's CDR3 is CASSVGGTGGNTIYF. CDR3 nucleotide sequence: TGTGCCAGCAGCGTAGGAGGGACTGGTGGAAACACCATATATTTT. V and J are TRBV9 and TRBJ1-3; a weak D match, TRBD1 (5 bases). Germline V lookup: CDR1 SGDLS, CDR2 YYNGEE. The CDR3 contains 15 residues. Trimming pared 0 bases from V and 3 bases from J, leaving 10 bases between.

V is TRBV28 and J is TRBJ1-1; 7 nucleotides match TRBD1. CDR3 size: 13 residues. The germline gives CDR1 MDHEN, CDR2 SYDVKM. V lost 2 bases and J lost 3; bases outside the gene matches: 0. The chain's CDR3 is CASSLTGDTEAFF. CDR3 DNA sequence: TGTGCCAGCAGTTTAACAGGGGACACTGAAGCTTTCTTT.

The chain has TRBV28 and TRBJ1-2, with D perhaps matching TRBD1 (6 bases). Germline CDR1 MDHEN, CDR2 SYDVKM. CDR3 size: 12 residues. V was clipped by 6 bases and J by 7 bases, with 12 bases between them. CDR3 in amino acids: CASSLGGAGYTF. The CDR3 region has the DNA TGTGCCAGCAGCCTGGGGGGGGCTGGCTACACCTTC.

J is TRBJ1-1 and V is TRBV29-1; a weak D match, TRBD1 (5 bases). The CDR3 spans 13 residues. Germline CDR1 and CDR2: SQVTM and ANQGSEA. V dropped 6 bases and J dropped 0 bases, with 11 bases sitting between them. The CDR3 DNA is TGCAGCGTGCGGGGGAGAATGAACACTGAAGCTTTCTTT. This codes for CSVRGRMNTEAFF.